Below are 29 T cell receptor beta chains sequenced from a single sample in a study of vaccination and CD4 T cells after COVID-19 (dated by TCRdb to about 2022). The antigens of these receptors remain unknown. The treatment or condition label of this sample denotes: approximately 9-day PBMC culture with coronavirus spike peptide pools or control peptides (ViraFEST assay). The library was prepared using PCR. Instrument used: Illumina iSeq 100. At the Johns Hopkins FTIC core, DNA from the cultured CD4+ T cells underwent TCR sequencing with the Oncomine TCR Beta short-read assay. TCRdb reran the public reads through fastp at Q25 and MiXCR, keeping productive beta chains. Identical CDR3 protein sequences are pooled into one entry, listed with their most common genes and DNA. In this sample the table shows 13,000 or so distinct CDR3 sequences, roughly 52% of which occur a single time. The top ten clonotypes cover roughly 13% of the sample.

The sequenced sample was CD4+ T cells from blood, cultured in vitro. Source of these receptors: a human donor who had recovered from COVID-19.

This chain uses TRBV7-9 with TRBJ1-4, with 8 bases that match TRBD1. The CDR3 extends over 16 amino acids. The ends lost 6 bases at V and 6 bases at J; junction bases unmatched: 12. CDR1 is SEHNR and CDR2 is FQNEAQ in the germline V gene (reference sequence). The chain's CDR3 is CASRPTLGTGYEKLFF. For the CDR3, the DNA is TGTGCCAGCAGGCCTACCCTCGGGACAGGTTATGAAAAACTGTTTTTT.

The sample holds a few counts of this clonotype. The V gene is TRBV19, the J gene TRBJ1-6; 9 bases align to TRBD1. CDR1 is LNHDA and CDR2 is SQIVND in the germline V gene (reference sequence). The CDR3 totals 15 residues. The J segment lost 7 bases and the V segment lost 5 bases, leaving 6 bases of the junction unmatched. DNA for the CDR3: TGTGCCAGTAGTGAGCGACAGGGGGACAATTCACCCCTCCACTTT. Its translation is CASSERQGDNSPLHF.

V usage is TRBV29-1 and J usage is TRBJ1-2, with 9 positions matching TRBD1. This CDR3 comprises 13 residues. Germline V gene sequence: CDR1 SQVTM, CDR2 ANQGSEA. V gave up 4 bases and J gave up 6 bases; unmatched junction bases: 6. The CDR3 DNA reads TGCAGCGTTGTTCACAGGGGGCTTGATGGCTACACCTTC. Protein: CSVVHRGLDGYTF.

This chain joins TRBV9 and TRBJ2-5; unclear D gene. Germline loops: CDR1 SGDLS, CDR2 YYNGEE. The CDR3 covers 14 residues. Trimming removed 2 bases from V and 1 base from J, with 9 bases in between. The CDR3 DNA is TGTGCCAGCAGCGTCTCGGCGGTCCAAGAGACCCAGTACTTC. Protein product: CASSVSAVQETQYF.

This clonotype has a handful of counts. The rearrangement uses TRBV10-3 and TRBJ2-3; 8 bases match TRBD1. Germline V gene lookup returns CDR1 ENHRY and CDR2 SYGVKD. V shed 6 bases, J shed 2 bases, and the junction held 7 bases outside the gene matches. CDR3 length: 15 amino acids. CDR3 sequence (DNA): TGTGCCATCAGCCTCGGGACAGGCCCCACAGATACGCAGTATTTT. Its translation is CAISLGTGPTDTQYF.

The sample holds one count of this clonotype. The rearrangement links TRBV4-1 to TRBJ1-1; D ambiguous. CDR3 length equals 11 residues. The ends were cut back, 4 bases at V and 11 bases at J, with 11 bases in the middle. Germline V gene lookup returns CDR1 MGHRA and CDR2 YSYEKL. Here the CDR3 reads CASSPALWAFF. CDR3 nucleotide sequence: TGCGCCAGCAGCCCGGCCCTGTGGGCTTTCTTT.

The rearrangement links TRBV20-1 to TRBJ1-3, with no clear D. The CDR3 sequence is 15 residues long. Germline lookup yields CDR1 DFQATT and CDR2 SNEGSKA (reference sequence). V lost 2 bases, J lost 0 bases, and 11 bases lay in between. The CDR3 DNA sequence: TGCAGTGCTAGATTCCCGGTGAGCTCTGGAAACACCATATATTTT. As protein: CSARFPVSSGNTIYF.

This clonotype came up a few times. This rearrangement joins TRBV6-2 or TRBV6-3 to TRBJ2-4; 10 bases are a match to TRBD1. The CDR3 loop spans 16 amino acids. After removal of 3 bases from V and 2 bases from J, the junction contained 4 bases not matched to a gene. The germline CDR1 and CDR2 sequences are MNHEY and SVGEGT. CDR3 DNA sequence: TGTGCCAGCAGTTATGGGACAGGGGAATCCAAAAACATTCAGTACTTC. As protein: CASSYGTGESKNIQYF.

The V and J genes are TRBV6-1 and TRBJ1-5; D possibly corresponds to TRBD1 (5 bases). This CDR3 contains 14 residues. V gave up 1 base and J gave up 8 bases, with 12 bases separating them. Germline loops: CDR1 MNHNS, CDR2 SASEGT. The CDR3 DNA reads TGTGCCAGCAGTGAAGTGGGGGGGACGGAGCCCCAGCATTTT. Amino acid sequence: CASSEVGGTEPQHF.

About this clonotype itself: Compared with germline, one end of the junction differs, possibly owing to a read error. The chain uses TRBV10-2 and TRBJ1-1, with TRBD1 identical over 7 bases. The CDR3 extends over 14 amino acids. CDR1 and CDR2 (germline): WSHSY, SAAADI. CDR3 sequence reads: CASSELQGNSEAFF. DNA for the CDR3: TGCGCCAGCAGTGAGCTACAGGGGAACTCTGAAGCTTTCTTT.

The chain uses TRBV20-1 and TRBJ2-3; no clear D. The CDR3 is 11 residues long. Per the germline V gene, CDR1 is DFQATT and CDR2 is SNEGSKA (reference sequence). The V end was cut by 3 bases, the J end by 3 bases, with 4 bases between. The CDR3 DNA sequence: TGCAGTGCTAGGGGGACAGATACGCAGTATTTT. Translation: CSARGTDTQYF.

The table lists this clonotype with a few counts. V usage is TRBV11-3 and J usage is TRBJ2-1; 8 bases are a match to TRBD1. The V gene's germline CDR1 is SGHNT and CDR2 YENEEA. The CDR3 spans 15 residues. The V segment lost 1 base and the J segment 10 bases; nucleotides outside the gene matches: 9. CDR3 region: CASSLGVAGGSEQFF. DNA for the CDR3: TGTGCCAGCAGCTTAGGTGTAGCAGGGGGCAGCGAGCAGTTCTTC. Full variable domain (outside the CDR3, taken from reference TRBV11-3 and TRBJ2-1): EAGVVQSPRYKIIEKKQPVAFWCNPISGHNTLYWYLQNLGQGPELLIRYENEEAVDDSQLPKDRFSAERLKGVDSTLKIQPAELGDSAVYLCASSLGVAGGSEQFFGPGTRLTVL.

This chain uses TRBV2 with TRBJ1-2, with 12 bases lining up with TRBD1. CDR1 is SNHLY, CDR2 FYNNEI, per germline. After removal of 6 bases from V and 3 bases from J, the junction contained 14 bases not matched to a gene. This CDR3 contains 18 residues. CDR3 amino acids: CASREGTGGIVSYYGYTF. In nucleotides, the CDR3 is TGTGCCAGCAGGGAGGGGACAGGGGGCATCGTATCTTACTATGGCTACACCTTC.

The chain joins TRBV7-8 to TRBJ1-1; 8 bases fit TRBD1. Germline-derived CDR1 and CDR2 are SGHVS and FQNEAQ. V lost 5 bases and J lost 3; bases outside the gene matches: 8. This CDR3 is built from 15 residues. Here the CDR3 DNA reads TGTGCCAGCAGCACTTACAGGGGGGGGGACACTGAAGCTTTCTTT. This translates into CASSTYRGGDTEAFF.

Only one count was recorded for this clonotype. The chain carries TRBV20-1 and TRBJ1-4; D remains unclear. The CDR3 sequence is 13 residues long. Germline CDR1 reads DFQATT; CDR2 reads SNEGSKA (reference sequence). Trimming removed 1 base from V and 5 bases from J, with 8 bases in between. The CDR3 nucleotides read TGCAGTGCTAGAGCCGACGGGAATGAAAAACTGTTTTTT. This encodes CSARADGNEKLFF.

The chain employs TRBV9 and TRBJ2-1; perhaps TRBD1 as D (5 bases). Germline-derived CDR1 and CDR2 are SGDLS and YYNGEE. This CDR3 is built from 17 residues. Trimming left V 0 bases short and J 4 bases short, with 17 bases between. CDR3 sequence reads: CASSVAPGHRVYNEQFF. Written as DNA, the CDR3 is TGTGCCAGCAGCGTAGCTCCAGGACACCGGGTGTACAATGAGCAGTTCTTC.

The CDR3 region is CSARVTGRLNTEAFF. The CDR3 DNA follows: TGCAGTGCTAGAGTCACGGGACGGTTGAACACTGAAGCTTTCTTT. The chain couples TRBV20-1 to TRBJ1-1; possible D gene TRBD1, 5 bases. Germline loops: CDR1 DFQATT, CDR2 SNEGSKA (reference sequence). V dropped 1 base and J dropped 0 bases, with 12 bases sitting between them. The CDR3 is 15 amino acids.

Details on this clonotype: The DNA is left out, because the CDR3 cannot be placed on it with certainty; the CDR3 is given as TCRdb lists it. The chain combines TRBV20-1 with TRBJ1-2. CDR1 and CDR2 (germline): DFQATT, SNEGSKA (reference sequence). The CDR3 totals 16 residues, both ends included. The CDR3 sequence: CSARYFFGPDNKGYTF.

This clonotype was found a few times. V gene TRBV6-1 combines with J gene TRBJ1-3; TRBD1 matches at 7 bases. The J segment lost 0 bases and the V segment lost 8 bases, leaving 4 bases of the junction unmatched. This CDR3 spans 14 amino acids. The germline CDR1 and CDR2 sequences are MNHNS and SASEGT. CDR3 loop: CASRDRFSGNTIYF. The CDR3 nucleotides read TGTGCCAGCCGGGACAGATTCTCTGGAAACACCATATATTTT.

This clonotype was observed a few times. As DNA, the CDR3 is TGTGCCAGCAGTTTATTAGGACAGGGGAAAGTTCAGCCCCAGCATTTT. It yields the protein CASSLLGQGKVQPQHF. The chain uses TRBV27 and TRBJ1-5; 9 positions agree with TRBD1. CDR3 length: 16 residues. V was pared by 1 base and J by 6 bases, with 7 bases of the junction left unmatched. The V gene's germline CDR1 is MNHEY and CDR2 SMNVEV (reference sequence).

The J gene is TRBJ2-7, the V gene TRBV11-2; D is ambiguous. Trimming removed 1 base from V and 0 bases from J, with 7 bases in between. There are 14 residues in the CDR3. The germline gives CDR1 SGHAT, CDR2 FQNNGV. This chain's CDR3 is CASSLAGLSYEQYF. For the CDR3, the DNA is TGTGCCAGCAGCTTAGCGGGCCTCTCCTACGAGCAGTACTTC.

The gene calls are TRBV7-2 and TRBJ1-5; 7 bases fit TRBD1. CDR1 and CDR2 from the germline V gene are SGHTA and FQGNSA. The CDR3 is made up of 14 amino acids. With V trimmed by 8 bases and J by 0 bases, 4 bases remained unmatched. The CDR3 sequence is CASGGQYSNQPQHF. The CDR3 DNA reads as TGTGCCAGCGGGGGACAGTATAGCAATCAGCCCCAGCATTTT. The variable domain in full, completed from reference TRBV7-2 and TRBJ1-5, reads GAGVSQSPSNKVTEKGKDVELRCDPISGHTALYWYRQSLGQGLEFLIYFQGNSAPDKSGLPSDRFSAERTGGSVSTLTIQRTQQEDSAVYLCASGGQYSNQPQHFGDGTRLSIL.

V and J are TRBV12-3 or TRBV12-4 and TRBJ2-5; 10 nucleotides align to TRBD1. Trimming took 8 bases from V and 6 from J; bases not matched to a gene: 3. CDR3 length: 12 residues. The CDR3 DNA sequence: TGTGCCAGCGGACAGGGGGAGAAGACCCAGTACTTC. It is translated as CASGQGEKTQYF.

This clonotype was observed a handful of times. The chain is built from TRBV5-1 and TRBJ1-6; the D gene is possibly TRBD1 (6 bases). Germline CDR1 reads SGHRS; CDR2 reads YFSETQ. With 0 bases removed from V and 7 bases from J, the gap between germline ends came to 17 bases. The CDR3 covers 17 residues. CDR3 loop: CASSLEPPGHGNSPLHF. The DNA of the CDR3 is TGCGCCAGCAGCTTGGAACCACCGGGACACGGCAATTCACCCCTCCACTTT.

This chain uses TRBV20-1 with TRBJ2-7; the match to TRBD2 covers 9 bases. V shed 3 bases, J shed 4 bases, and the junction held 7 bases outside the gene matches. CDR3 length equals 14 residues. CDR1 DFQATT and CDR2 SNEGSKA come from the germline V gene (reference sequence). The CDR3 DNA reads TGCAGTGCTAGGGGGGGACTAGCTACGTACGAGCAGTACTTC. Amino acid sequence: CSARGGLATYEQYF.

This clonotype was observed a handful of times. V and J are TRBV5-1 and TRBJ1-2; no clear D gene. This CDR3 is 15 amino acids long. Germline values: CDR1 SGHRS, CDR2 YFSETQ. Trimming removed 4 bases at V and 7 bases at J, with 20 bases between. The CDR3 here is CASSPVGQTEGGYTF. DNA for the CDR3: TGCGCCAGCAGCCCGGTCGGGCAGACCGAGGGTGGCTACACCTTC.

As to this clonotype: An end of the junction differs from the germline gene, which may be a read error. The V and J genes are TRBV20-1 and TRBJ2-7, with D unresolved. This CDR3 is 14 amino acids long. The germline V gene encodes CDR1 DFQATT and CDR2 SNEGSKA (reference sequence). The CDR3 sequence: CSARDLRKTYKQYF. The CDR3 DNA follows: TGCAGTGCTAGGGACCTGAGGAAGACCTACAAGCAGTACTTC.

This clonotype was seen a handful of times. This sequence joins TRBV5-7 and TRBJ2-6; the match to TRBD1 covers 8 bases. TRBV5-7 is an ORF, with its function uncertain. The CDR3 contains 22 residues. The V segment lost 4 bases and the J segment 1 base; nucleotides outside the gene matches: 22. CDR3 DNA sequence: TGTGCCAGCAGCAAAGGGGGATCCGTTGGACAGGGAGGCATTTCTGGGGCCAACGTCCTGACTTTC. Amino acid sequence: CASSKGGSVGQGGISGANVLTF.

V usage is TRBV10-3 and J usage is TRBJ2-5; 7 bases are shared with TRBD2. CDR3 size: 15 residues. Germline values: CDR1 ENHRY, CDR2 SYGVKD. After removal of 0 bases from V and 3 bases from J, the junction contained 4 bases not matched to a gene. CDR3 sequence reads: CAISESGEGKETQYF. The CDR3 DNA reads as TGTGCCATCAGTGAGTCGGGGGAGGGGAAAGAGACCCAGTACTTC.